This T cell receptor (beta chain) was sequenced in a study of blood T cells in healthy people across ages (dated by TCRdb to the mid-2010s). Regarding the study in general: In model experiments, roughly one uniquely barcoded TCR beta cDNA molecule per two T cells was captured by template switching. To avoid experimental bias, donors of different ages were randomly spread across the sequencing lanes. The study measured age-related changes in TCR beta repertoire diversity using deep sequencing normalized with unique cDNA molecular identifiers. Using the same blood draw, the study looked at two additional independent replicas of 1 million unique cDNA reads for two donors, one aged 18 to 29 and the other aged 80 or older. The donors were split into four age groups: young (average around 16 years), middle-aged (around 37), aged (62) and long-lived (approximately 89). Results the study describes overall, beyond this receptor: Compared with the aged group, more naive CD4+ T cells, fewer expanded clones and increased TCR diversity were shown by the long-lived group, suggesting age selection. Donor CMV infection status was unknown, potentially confounding age-related changes in expanded clonotypes. Bulk unsorted PBMC profiling prevented conclusive comparison of naive and antigen-experienced compartments. Estimates of total diversity based on one million sequenced T cells were considered lower bounds and underestimates. Observed TCR beta diversity correlated strongly with the percentage of naive T cells measured by flow cytometry. As age increased, observed TCR beta diversity per million T cells dropped in a roughly linear way, and a significant reduction was already evident by age 40.

Comments on this clonotype: Its antigen is unknown. Per-base quality was not reported, and no clone a single base away is much larger than it.

Library creation used 5' RACE. Sequencing instrument: Illumina HiSeq 2500. The second PCR ran for about 6 to 11 cycles and used a J-beta primer mix along with a sample-barcoded 5' primer. Each TCR beta cDNA molecule received a unique molecular identifier from a template-switch 5' adaptor carrying 12 random nucleotides. Each sample yielded at least 2.5 million CDR3-containing paired-end reads. The Mint cDNA synthesis kit, primed by a TRBC-specific oligonucleotide, was used to synthesize first-strand cDNA from all RNA. Following uracil-DNA glycosylase treatment, all cDNA underwent a first 18-cycle PCR with the universal primers M1SS and BC2_uni_R. On the study's bioinformatics: For normalization, 1 million high-quality reads, each with a distinct molecular identifier, were randomly selected from each sample. Instead of being binned into consensus sequences, reads that shared molecular identifiers were thrown out. MiTCR, set to a Q25 quality threshold and the strictest error-elimination algorithm, was used for CDR3 identification, clonotype clustering and error correction. A nonparametric unseen species model using Euler transformation provided a lower-bound estimate of total TCR beta diversity. TCRdb's own reprocessing of the public reads used fastp at Q25 and MiXCR and kept productive beta chains. CDR3 protein sequences are deduplicated, and each keeps its most common genes and DNA. The V and J calls were determined by TCRdb, not by the authors. The sample data list some 860,000 distinct CDR3 sequences, and around three fifths of these were observed just once. 25% to 30% of the sample is held by the ten biggest clonotypes.

The donors were roughly 38 Caucasian individuals from Russia, aged roughly 6 to 100 years, who were systemically healthy. About 9.1 milliliters of peripheral blood were collected from each donor into EDTA-treated Vacutainer tubes. Ficoll-Paque density-gradient centrifugation was used to isolate PBMCs, with at least 7 million per sample. Total RNA, at least 6 micrograms per sample, was extracted from PBMCs with Trizol reagent. For every donor, flow cytometry on a PBMC aliquot measured the percentage of naive CD45RAhigh/CD27high T cells. The receptor was isolated from a man aged 35 to 55 in good health. Sequenced: blood.

The DNA sequence follows: TGTGCCAGCAGCCGGGGGGCGAGCATTCAGTACTTC. It specifies CASSRGASIQYF. The chain links TRBV6-2 or TRBV6-3 with TRBJ2-4; TRBD2 is possibly the D segment (7 matching bases). Taken from cysteine to phenylalanine, the CDR3 has 12 residues. Only CDR3 DNA remains: 36 bases, in frame from the first base. Sequences MNHEY (CDR1) and SVGEGT (CDR2) are obtained from the germline V gene. V is pared back by 6 bases and J by 9 bases, with 12 bases lying between the germline termini.